The present TCR beta chain was sequenced within a study of glioma-infiltrating T cells. The study's findings and limits: Non-neoplastic patients had below-expected tissue-blood divergence, while all gliomas exceeded expectation. Tissue and blood shared very few CDR3 sequences.

The iRepertoire nested amplicon-rescue multiplex PCR amplified TCR alpha and beta CDR3s from RNA. TCRdb re-analysed the multiplex PCR reads in MiXCR, keeping a single row per CDR3 protein. Of 110,000 or so distinct CDR3 sequences listed, 25% to 30% are singletons. This clonotype was detected ten times or more. Its antigen is unknown. This clonotype was sampled from a human donor with low-grade glioma or glioblastoma, undergoing nonglioma brain surgery, or in good health (not recorded which). The specimen sequenced was glioma tissue, nonneoplastic brain tissue, or PBMCs (not recorded which).

CDR3 in amino acids: CASGDRRNQPQHF. The CDR3 coding sequence is TGTGCCAGCGGGGACAGGCGGAATCAGCCCCAGCATTTT. The genes are TRBV28 and TRBJ1-5; 8 bases map to TRBD1. The CDR3 is made up of 13 amino acids. V was clipped by 8 bases and J by 4 bases; unmatched bases: 4. Germline V gene lookup returns CDR1 MDHEN and CDR2 SYDVKM.